This T cell receptor beta chain originates from a study of blood T cell repertoires in COVID-19. Participants' reported clinical history set cohort assignment. CDR3 length: 14 amino acids. Germline V gene data show CDR1 as GTSNPN and CDR2 as SVGIG (reference sequence). V was cut by 3 bases and J by 4 bases, with 13 bases left in between. Study processing details: Researchers report that nucleated cell counts were estimated from reference gene primer amplification. Measured with immunoSEQ multiplex PCR; TCRdb has only the in-frame clones, and not every one. Clone size and the V and J calls come from that table; the DNA yielded D and trimming. Found here are under 250,000 clones, 75% to 85% of them singletons; the top ten hold 3.5% to 4.5%.

This clonotype originated in a man aged 30 to 45 with acute COVID-19. Sequenced input: PBMCs or T cells enriched from blood (not recorded which). This chain connects TRBV30 to TRBJ1-5; D unresolved. The CDR3 nucleotides are TGTGCCTGGAGCGCGGGCCTCGTTAATCAGCCCCAGCATTTT. Amino acid sequence: CAWSAGLVNQPQHF.